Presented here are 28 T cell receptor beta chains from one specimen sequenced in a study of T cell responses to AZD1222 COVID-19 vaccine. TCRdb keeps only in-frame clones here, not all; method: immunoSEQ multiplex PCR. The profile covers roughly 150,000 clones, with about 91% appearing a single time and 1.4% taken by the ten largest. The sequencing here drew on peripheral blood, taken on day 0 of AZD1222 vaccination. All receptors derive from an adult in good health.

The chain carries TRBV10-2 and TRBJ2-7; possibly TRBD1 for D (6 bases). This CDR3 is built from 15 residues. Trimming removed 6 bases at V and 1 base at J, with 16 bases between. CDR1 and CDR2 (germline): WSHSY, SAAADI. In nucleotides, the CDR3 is TGCGCCAGCAGCCCCGGACAGCAGCTTTCCTACGAGCAGTACTTC. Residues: CASSPGQQLSYEQYF.

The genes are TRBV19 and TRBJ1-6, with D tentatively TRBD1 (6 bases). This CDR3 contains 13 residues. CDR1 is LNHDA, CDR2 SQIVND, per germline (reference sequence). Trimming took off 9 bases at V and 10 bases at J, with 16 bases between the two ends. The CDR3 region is CASGGGVGSPLHF. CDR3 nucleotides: TGTGCCAGCGGAGGGGGAGTAGGATCACCCCTCCACTTT.

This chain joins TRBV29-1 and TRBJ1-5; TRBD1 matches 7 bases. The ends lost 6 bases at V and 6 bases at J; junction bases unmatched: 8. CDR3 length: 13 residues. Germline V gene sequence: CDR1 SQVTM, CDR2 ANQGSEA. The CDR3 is CSVWTGLGQPQHF. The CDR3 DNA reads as TGCAGCGTGTGGACAGGTTTAGGTCAGCCCCAGCATTTT. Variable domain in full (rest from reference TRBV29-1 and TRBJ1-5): SAVISQKPSRDICQRGTSLTIQCQVDSQVTMMFWYRQQPGQSLTLIATANQGSEATYESGFVIDKFPISRPNLTFSTLTVSNMSPEDSSIYLCSVWTGLGQPQHFGDGTRLSIL.

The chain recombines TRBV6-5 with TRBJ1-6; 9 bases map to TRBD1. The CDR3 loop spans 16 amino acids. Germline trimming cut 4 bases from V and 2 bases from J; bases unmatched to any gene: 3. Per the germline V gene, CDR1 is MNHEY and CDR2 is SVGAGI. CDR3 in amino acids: CASSWTGATYNSPLHF. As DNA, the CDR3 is TGTGCCAGCAGTTGGACAGGGGCGACCTATAATTCACCCCTCCACTTT.

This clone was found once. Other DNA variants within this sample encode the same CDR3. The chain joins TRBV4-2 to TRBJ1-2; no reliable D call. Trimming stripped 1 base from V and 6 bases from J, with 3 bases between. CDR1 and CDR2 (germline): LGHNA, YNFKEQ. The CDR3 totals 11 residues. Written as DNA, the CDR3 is TGTGCCAGCAGCCAAGGGGATGGCTACACCTTC. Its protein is CASSQGDGYTF.

The CDR3 region is CASSPGTKNIQYF. In DNA form, the CDR3 reads TGTGCCAGCAGCCCTGGGACGAAGAACATTCAGTACTTC. This chain uses TRBV7-9 with TRBJ2-4; D may be TRBD1 or TRBD2 (5 bases each). V lost 5 bases to trimming and J lost 7 bases, with 12 bases between them. The CDR3 loop spans 13 amino acids. The germline gives CDR1 SEHNR, CDR2 FQNEAQ (reference sequence). Together with reference TRBV7-9 and TRBJ2-4, the CDR3 gives the full variable domain: DTGVSQNPRHKITKRGQNVTFRCDPISEHNRLYWYRQTLGQGPEFLTYFQNEAQLEKSRLLSDRFSAERPKGSFSTLEIQRTEQGDSAMYLCASSPGTKNIQYFGAGTRLSVL.

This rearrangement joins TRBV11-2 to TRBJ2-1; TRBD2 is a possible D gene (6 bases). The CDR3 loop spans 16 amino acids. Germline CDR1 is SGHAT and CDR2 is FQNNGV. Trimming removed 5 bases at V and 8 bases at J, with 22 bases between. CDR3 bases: TGTGCCAGCAGCAGCGAAGAGGCTAGCGAGTCGGATGAGCAGTTCTTC. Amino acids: CASSSEEASESDEQFF.

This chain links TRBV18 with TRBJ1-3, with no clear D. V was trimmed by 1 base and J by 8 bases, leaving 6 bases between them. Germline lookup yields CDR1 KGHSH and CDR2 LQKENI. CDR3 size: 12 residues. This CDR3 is CASSPLQYTIYF. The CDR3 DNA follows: TGTGCCAGCTCACCACTTCAGTACACCATATATTTT. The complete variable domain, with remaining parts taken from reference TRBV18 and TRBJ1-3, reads NAGVMQNPRHLVRRRGQEARLRCSPMKGHSHVYWYRQLPEEGLKFMVYLQKENIIDESGMPKERFSAEFPKEGPSILRIQQVVRGDSAAYFCASSPLQYTIYFGEGSWLTVV.

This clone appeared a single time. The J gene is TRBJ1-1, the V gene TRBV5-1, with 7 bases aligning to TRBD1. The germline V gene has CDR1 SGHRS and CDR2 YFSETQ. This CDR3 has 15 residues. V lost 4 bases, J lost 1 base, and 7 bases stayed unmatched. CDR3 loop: CASSPPRQGNTEAFF. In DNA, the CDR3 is TGCGCCAGCAGCCCCCCCCGACAGGGGAACACTGAAGCTTTCTTT. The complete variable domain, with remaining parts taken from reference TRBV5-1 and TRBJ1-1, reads KAGVTQTPRYLIKTRGQQVTLSCSPISGHRSVSWYQQTPGQGLQFLFEYFSETQRNKGNFPGRFSGRQFSNSRSEMNVSTLELGDSALYLCASSPPRQGNTEAFFGQGTRLTVV.

The CDR3 reads CASSLGSNTEAFF. The CDR3, as DNA: TGTGCCAGCAGTTTAGGATCGAACACTGAAGCTTTCTTT. The rearrangement joins TRBV28 to TRBJ1-1; D unclear. The germline gives CDR1 MDHEN, CDR2 SYDVKM. CDR3 length: 13 amino acids. Trimming left V 2 bases short and J 1 base short, with 5 bases between.

The CDR3 region is CASSLSENEKLFF. In nucleotides, the CDR3 is TGCGCCAGCAGCTTGTCGGAGAATGAAAAACTGTTTTTT. V and J are TRBV5-1 and TRBJ1-4, with D unresolved. Trimming took 1 base from V and 5 from J, leaving 6 bases between them. In germline, CDR1 is SGHRS, CDR2 YFSETQ. The length of the CDR3 is 13 residues.

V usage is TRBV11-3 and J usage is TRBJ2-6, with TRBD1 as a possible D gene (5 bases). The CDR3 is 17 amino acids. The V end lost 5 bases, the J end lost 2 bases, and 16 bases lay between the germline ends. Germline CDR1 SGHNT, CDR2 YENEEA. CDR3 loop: CASSTSTPGTGANVLTF. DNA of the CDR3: TGTGCCAGCAGCACTTCTACACCAGGGACTGGGGCCAACGTCCTGACTTTC.

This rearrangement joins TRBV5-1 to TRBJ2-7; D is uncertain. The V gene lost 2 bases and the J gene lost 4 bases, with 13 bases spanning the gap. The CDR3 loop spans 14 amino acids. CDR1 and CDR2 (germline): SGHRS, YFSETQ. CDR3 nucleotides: TGCGCCAGCAGCTTTAAGCGTGGGGATTACGAGCAGTACTTC. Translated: CASSFKRGDYEQYF.

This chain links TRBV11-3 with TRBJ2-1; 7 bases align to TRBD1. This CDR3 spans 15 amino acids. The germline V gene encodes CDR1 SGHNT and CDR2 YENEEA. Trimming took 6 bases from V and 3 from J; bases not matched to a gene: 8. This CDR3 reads CASSLGTEYYNEQFF. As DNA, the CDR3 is TGTGCCAGCAGTCTCGGGACAGAGTACTACAATGAGCAGTTCTTC. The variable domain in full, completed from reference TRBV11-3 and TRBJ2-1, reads EAGVVQSPRYKIIEKKQPVAFWCNPISGHNTLYWYLQNLGQGPELLIRYENEEAVDDSQLPKDRFSAERLKGVDSTLKIQPAELGDSAVYLCASSLGTEYYNEQFFGPGTRLTVL.

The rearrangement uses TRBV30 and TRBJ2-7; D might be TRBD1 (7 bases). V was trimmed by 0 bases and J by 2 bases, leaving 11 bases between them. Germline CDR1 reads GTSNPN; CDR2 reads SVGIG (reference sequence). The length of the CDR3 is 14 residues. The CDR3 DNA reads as TGTGCCTGGAGTGTACAGGGGAGGCCCTACGAGCAGTACTTC. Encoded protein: CAWSVQGRPYEQYF.

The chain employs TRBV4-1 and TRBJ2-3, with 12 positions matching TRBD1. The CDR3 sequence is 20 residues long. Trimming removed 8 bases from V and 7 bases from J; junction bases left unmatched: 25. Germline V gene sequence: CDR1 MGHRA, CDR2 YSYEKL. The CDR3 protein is CASSLKGTGGRLAGRNTQYF. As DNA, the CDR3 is TGCGCCAGCTCACTTAAGGGGACAGGGGGCAGGCTAGCGGGACGGAATACGCAGTATTTT.

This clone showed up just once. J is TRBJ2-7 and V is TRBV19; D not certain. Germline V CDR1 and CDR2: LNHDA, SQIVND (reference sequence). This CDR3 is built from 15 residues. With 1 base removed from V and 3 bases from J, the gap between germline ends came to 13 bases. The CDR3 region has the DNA TGTGCCAGTAGTATAGCCCGGGCGGATCACTACGAGCAGTACTTC. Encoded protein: CASSIARADHYEQYF.

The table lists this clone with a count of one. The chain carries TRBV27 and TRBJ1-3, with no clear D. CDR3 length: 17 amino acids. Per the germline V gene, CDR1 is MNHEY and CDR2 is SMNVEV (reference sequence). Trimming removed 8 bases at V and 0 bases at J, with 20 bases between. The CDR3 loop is CASGRAASPNSGNTIYF. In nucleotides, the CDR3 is TGTGCCAGCGGAAGGGCAGCTTCTCCGAACTCTGGAAACACCATATATTTT.

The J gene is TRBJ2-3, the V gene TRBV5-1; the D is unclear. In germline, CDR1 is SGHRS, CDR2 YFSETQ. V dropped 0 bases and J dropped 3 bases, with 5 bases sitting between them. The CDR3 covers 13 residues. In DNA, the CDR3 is TGCGCCAGCAGCTTGGGCCGGACAGATACGCAGTATTTT. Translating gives CASSLGRTDTQYF.

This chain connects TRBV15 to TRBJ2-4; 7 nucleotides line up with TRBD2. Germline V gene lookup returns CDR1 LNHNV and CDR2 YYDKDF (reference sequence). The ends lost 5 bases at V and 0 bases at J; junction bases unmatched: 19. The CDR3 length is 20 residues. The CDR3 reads CATSPRRSREGRVAKNIQYF. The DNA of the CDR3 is TGTGCCACCAGCCCGAGGAGGAGCAGGGAGGGAAGAGTAGCCAAAAACATTCAGTACTTC.

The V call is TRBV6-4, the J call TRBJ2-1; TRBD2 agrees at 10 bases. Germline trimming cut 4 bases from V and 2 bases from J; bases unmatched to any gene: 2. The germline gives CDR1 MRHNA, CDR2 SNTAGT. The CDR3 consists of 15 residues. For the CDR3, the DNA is TGTGCCAGCAGTGCAGCGGGAGGGACCTACAATGAGCAGTTCTTC. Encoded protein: CASSAAGGTYNEQFF.

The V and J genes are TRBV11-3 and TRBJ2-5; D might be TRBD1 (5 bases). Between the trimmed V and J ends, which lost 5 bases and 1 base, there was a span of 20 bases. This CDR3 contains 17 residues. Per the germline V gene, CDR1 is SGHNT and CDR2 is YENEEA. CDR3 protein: CASSPRVANDLQETQYF. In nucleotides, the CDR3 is TGTGCCAGCAGCCCCAGGGTGGCAAACGACCTCCAAGAGACCCAGTACTTC.

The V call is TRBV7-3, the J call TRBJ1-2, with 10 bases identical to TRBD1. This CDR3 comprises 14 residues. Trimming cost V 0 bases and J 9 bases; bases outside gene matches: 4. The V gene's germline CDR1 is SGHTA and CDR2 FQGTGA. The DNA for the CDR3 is TGTGCCAGCAGCTTAACTGGGACAGGGGAGAGCTACACCTTC. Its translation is CASSLTGTGESYTF.

As DNA, the CDR3 is TGTGCCAGCAGCTTAGTCTTGGCGAACACCGGGGAGCTGTTTTTT. It is translated as CASSLVLANTGELFF. The gene calls are TRBV11-1 and TRBJ2-2; D gene ambiguous. The CDR3 has 15 residues. CDR1 and CDR2 (germline): SGHAT, FQDESV (reference sequence). V was clipped by 1 base and J by 0 bases, with 6 bases between them.

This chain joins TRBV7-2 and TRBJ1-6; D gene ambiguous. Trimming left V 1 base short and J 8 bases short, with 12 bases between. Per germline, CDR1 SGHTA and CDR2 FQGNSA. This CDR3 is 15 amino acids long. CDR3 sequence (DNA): TGTGCCAGCAGCTTAGGTCCCAGCTGGGATTCACCCCTCCACTTT. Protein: CASSLGPSWDSPLHF.

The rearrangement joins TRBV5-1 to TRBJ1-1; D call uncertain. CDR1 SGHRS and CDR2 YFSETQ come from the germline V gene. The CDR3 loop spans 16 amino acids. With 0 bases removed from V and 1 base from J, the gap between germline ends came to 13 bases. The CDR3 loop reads CASSLVEGGRNTEAFF. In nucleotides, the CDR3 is TGCGCCAGCAGCTTGGTTGAAGGCGGGCGGAACACTGAAGCTTTCTTT.

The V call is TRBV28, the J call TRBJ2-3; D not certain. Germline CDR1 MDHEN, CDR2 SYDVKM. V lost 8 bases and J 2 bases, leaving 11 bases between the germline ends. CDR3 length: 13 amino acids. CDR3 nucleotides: TGTGCCAGCGCCGACGCCGCCACAGATACGCAGTATTTT. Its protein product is CASADAATDTQYF.

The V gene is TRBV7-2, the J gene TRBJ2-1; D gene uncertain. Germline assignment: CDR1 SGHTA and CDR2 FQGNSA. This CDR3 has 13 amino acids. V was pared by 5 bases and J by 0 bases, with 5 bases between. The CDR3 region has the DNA TGTGCCAGCAGCCCCACCTCCTACAATGAGCAGTTCTTC. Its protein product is CASSPTSYNEQFF.